Ten or more counts support the clone carrying this T cell receptor beta chain. This record belongs to a study of early T cells in non-severe SARS-CoV-2 infection. Overall study context: Chains were not paired, and sequencing was done on bulk RNA from unsorted whole blood.

TCRdb re-derived calls from the 5' RACE reads in MiXCR, one entry per CDR3 protein. This sample has about 83,000 distinct CDR3 sequences, with under 11% found just once. CDR1 DFQATT and CDR2 SNEGSKA come from the germline V gene (reference sequence). The CDR3 is 16 residues long. V was clipped by 4 bases and J by 0 bases, with 13 bases between them. The V and J genes are TRBV20-1 and TRBJ2-6; no clear D gene. This clonotype originated in an adult who was a healthcare worker with PCR-confirmed SARS-CoV-2 infection or an uninfected control (not recorded which). The sequenced sample was whole blood, obtained at baseline. CDR3 amino acids: CSAKGDGISGANVLTF. The DNA of the CDR3 is TGCAGTGCTAAAGGCGACGGAATCTCTGGGGCCAACGTCCTGACTTTC.